These 32 T cell receptor beta chains originate from one sample sequenced in a study of T cells after yellow fever vaccination. TCRdb re-derived calls from the 5' RACE reads in MiXCR, one entry per CDR3 protein. Among approximately 510,000 distinct CDR3 sequences listed, 21% were seen once. The sample in question was PBMCs, obtained roughly 20 days after the first yellow fever vaccination. Receptor source: a man between 18 and 29 years old who received the YFV17D yellow fever vaccine.

Only a few counts were recorded for this clonotype. The chain joins TRBV20-1 to TRBJ2-2; 12 bases agree with TRBD1. The V and J ends lost 1 base and 5 bases, in that order; junction bases with no gene match: 8. In germline, CDR1 is DFQATT, CDR2 SNEGSKA (reference sequence). The CDR3 is 17 amino acids. The CDR3 loop is CSARGDRGRVGTGELFF. CDR3 in DNA: TGCAGTGCTAGAGGGGACAGGGGGCGCGTGGGGACCGGGGAGCTGTTTTTT.

The chain uses TRBV12-3 or TRBV12-4 and TRBJ2-7; 9 positions agree with TRBD1. The CDR3 extends over 13 amino acids. The J segment lost 5 bases and the V segment lost 1 base, leaving 0 bases of the junction unmatched. The CDR3 spells CASSLGDRDEQYV. DNA of the CDR3: TGTGCCAGCAGTTTAGGGGACAGGGACGAGCAGTACGTC.

The chain joins TRBV4-1 to TRBJ1-2, with a possible D match to TRBD1 (5 bases). The CDR3 sequence is 16 residues long. Deletions cut 7 bases from V and 0 bases from J, with 18 bases between. Germline CDR1 MGHRA, CDR2 YSYEKL. This CDR3 is CASTEFPGPANYGYTF. The CDR3 DNA reads as TGCGCCAGCACGGAATTTCCGGGGCCAGCTAACTATGGCTACACCTTC.

This chain links TRBV27 with TRBJ2-3; 8 bases align to TRBD2. V trimming: 5 bases; J trimming: 2 bases; junction bases outside the gene matches: 9. In germline, CDR1 is MNHEY, CDR2 SMNVEV (reference sequence). This CDR3 contains 16 residues. CDR3 loop: CASSISGVSLTDTQYF. The CDR3 nucleotides read TGTGCCAGCAGTATTAGCGGGGTCAGCCTCACAGATACGCAGTATTTT.

This clonotype turned up a few times. The CDR3: CSVDPGTDTQYF. DNA for the CDR3: TGCAGCGTTGATCCGGGCACAGATACGCAGTATTTT. The J gene is TRBJ2-3, the V gene TRBV29-1; D ambiguous. Germline assignment: CDR1 SQVTM and CDR2 ANQGSEA. V lost 3 bases to trimming and J lost 1 base, with 5 bases between them. This CDR3 is built from 12 residues.

The J gene is TRBJ2-7, the V gene TRBV5-1; 9 bases are a match to TRBD1. CDR1 and CDR2 from the germline V gene are SGHRS and YFSETQ. Trimming at V came to 4 bases and at J to 7 bases, leaving 9 bases not matched to a gene. The CDR3 length is 14 residues. The CDR3 loop is CASSDPQGAEEQYF. CDR3 sequence (DNA): TGCGCCAGCAGCGATCCACAGGGGGCGGAGGAGCAGTACTTC.

This clonotype was seen a handful of times. The gene calls are TRBV5-1 and TRBJ1-4; TRBD1 agrees at 7 bases. CDR1 SGHRS and CDR2 YFSETQ come from the germline V gene. The CDR3 totals 15 residues. V shed 5 bases and J 3 bases; nucleotides not matched to a gene: 7. The DNA of the CDR3 is TGCGCCAGCAGTCAGACCAGGGGGTCTAATGAAAAACTGTTTTTT. This translates into CASSQTRGSNEKLFF. Filled out from reference TRBV5-1 and TRBJ1-4, the complete variable domain reads KAGVTQTPRYLIKTRGQQVTLSCSPISGHRSVSWYQQTPGQGLQFLFEYFSETQRNKGNFPGRFSGRQFSNSRSEMNVSTLELGDSALYLCASSQTRGSNEKLFFGSGTQLSVL.

This clonotype was detected once. The chain links TRBV27 to TRBJ1-2; 12 positions agree with TRBD1. CDR1 is MNHEY and CDR2 is SMNVEV in the germline V gene (reference sequence). Trimming at V came to 2 bases and at J to 5 bases, leaving 6 bases not matched to a gene. This CDR3 is 16 amino acids long. DNA of the CDR3: TGTGCCAGCAGTTTAGAAGGGACAGGGGGCTGGTATGGCTACACCTTC. Amino acids: CASSLEGTGGWYGYTF.

This clonotype came up many times. The chain employs TRBV20-1 and TRBJ2-1, with 7 bases that match TRBD1. CDR1 is DFQATT, CDR2 SNEGSKA, per germline (reference sequence). V was pared by 6 bases and J by 5 bases, with 13 bases of the junction left unmatched. This CDR3 spans 15 amino acids. The CDR3 sequence: CSALQQGKVHNEQFF. The CDR3 bases are TGCAGTGCGCTACAACAGGGGAAAGTCCACAATGAGCAGTTCTTC.

V usage is TRBV10-1 and J usage is TRBJ2-3; no reliable D call. The CDR3 is made up of 11 amino acids. The V and J ends lost 11 bases and 7 bases respectively, with 13 bases between them. The V gene's germline CDR1 is WNHNN and CDR2 SYGVQD (reference sequence). This chain's CDR3 is CAGRIGNTQYF. The CDR3 DNA follows: TGCGCCGGCCGAATCGGAAATACGCAGTATTTT.

CDR3 sequence: CASSKTRGENQPQHF. The CDR3 bases are TGTGCCAGCAGTAAGACCCGGGGGGAAAATCAGCCCCAGCATTTT. The chain combines TRBV6-1 with TRBJ1-5; tentatively, D is TRBD1 (5 bases). The CDR3 contains 15 residues. Germline CDR1 MNHNS, CDR2 SASEGT. Trimming pared 5 bases from V and 4 bases from J, leaving 15 bases between.

V gene TRBV18 combines with J gene TRBJ2-5, with D possibly being TRBD1 (6 bases). This CDR3 contains 15 residues. CDR1 is KGHSH, CDR2 LQKENI, per germline. Trimming left V 6 bases short and J 1 base short, with 15 bases between. CDR3 protein: CASSRSQGSQETQYF. The CDR3 coding sequence is TGTGCCAGCTCGCGATCGCAGGGGTCCCAAGAGACCCAGTACTTC.

This sequence joins TRBV4-3 and TRBJ1-5; TRBD1 matches at 9 bases. The J segment lost 6 bases and the V segment lost 3 bases, leaving 6 bases of the junction unmatched. CDR3 length: 15 residues. CDR1 is LGHNA and CDR2 is YSLEER in the germline V gene. In DNA, the CDR3 is TGCGCCAGCAGCCACGGGACAGGGTCCGTTCAGCCCCAGCATTTT. Its protein product is CASSHGTGSVQPQHF.

This clonotype turned up a few times. This chain uses TRBV6-2 or TRBV6-3 with TRBJ2-5; 8 nucleotides align to TRBD1. This CDR3 is 17 amino acids long. Losses at the gene ends were 5 bases for V and 5 bases for J; bases not matched to a gene: 16. Germline V gives CDR1 MNHEY, CDR2 SVGEGT. CDR3 in amino acids: CASSPRTGTPIMETQYF. The CDR3 nucleotides read TGTGCCAGCAGTCCCCGGACAGGGACGCCAATTATGGAGACCCAGTACTTC.

This clonotype was seen a few times. The chain is built from TRBV20-1 and TRBJ1-4; D is unclear. CDR3 length: 10 amino acids. Germline V gives CDR1 DFQATT, CDR2 SNEGSKA (reference sequence). Trimming took 2 bases from V and 8 from J, leaving 3 bases between them. Written as DNA, the CDR3 is TGCAGTGCTAGACGCGAAAAACTGTTTTTT. Amino acid sequence: CSARREKLFF.

This sequence joins TRBV5-5 and TRBJ2-1; D is unresolved. The V gene lost 0 bases and the J gene lost 12 bases, with 13 bases spanning the gap. CDR1 is SGHKS and CDR2 is YYEKEE in the germline V gene (reference sequence). This CDR3 contains 13 residues. CDR3 bases: TGTGCCAGCAGCTTGGTTTTGAGAATGGCGCAGTTCTTC. It yields the protein CASSLVLRMAQFF.

V usage is TRBV12-3 or TRBV12-4 and J usage is TRBJ1-4; a possible D gene is TRBD1 (5 bases). V was trimmed by 2 bases and J by 2 bases, leaving 12 bases between them. This CDR3 has 16 amino acids. The CDR3 is CASSLSWGNTNEKLFF. The CDR3 coding sequence is TGTGCCAGCAGTTTAAGTTGGGGCAATACTAATGAAAAACTGTTTTTT.

The V call is TRBV4-1, the J call TRBJ2-5; 7 nucleotides align to TRBD2. V trimming: 1 base; J trimming: 4 bases; junction bases outside the gene matches: 6. The CDR3 loop spans 15 amino acids. Germline V CDR1 and CDR2: MGHRA, YSYEKL. The CDR3 DNA is TGCGCCAGCAGCCAAGGGGGAGGGGATCGAGAGACCCAGTACTTC. This encodes CASSQGGGDRETQYF.

This clonotype has ten or more counts. The chain links TRBV19 to TRBJ1-5; D is unclear. Germline V gene sequence: CDR1 LNHDA, CDR2 SQIVND (reference sequence). Trimming removed 6 bases from V and 7 bases from J, with 19 bases in between. The CDR3 contains 15 residues. CDR3 protein: CASSIYSDFNQPQHF. CDR3 nucleotide sequence: TGTGCCAGTAGCATATATAGTGATTTTAACCAGCCCCAGCATTTT.

This clonotype was observed a handful of times. V is TRBV27 and J is TRBJ1-5, with 8 bases that match TRBD1. The germline V gene has CDR1 MNHEY and CDR2 SMNVEV (reference sequence). There are 16 residues in the CDR3. V shed 3 bases and J 9 bases; nucleotides not matched to a gene: 13. The CDR3, as DNA: TGTGCCAGCAGTTTCCGGACAGGGCTTGGTTATAGGCCCCAGCATTTT. This codes for CASSFRTGLGYRPQHF.

This clonotype turned up a few times. J is TRBJ1-1 and V is TRBV12-3 or TRBV12-4; 7 nucleotides match TRBD1. V gave up 6 bases and J gave up 2 bases; unmatched junction bases: 6. The length of the CDR3 is 14 residues. CDR3 region: CASSYQGGNTEAFF. DNA for the CDR3: TGTGCCAGCAGCTACCAGGGGGGAAACACTGAAGCTTTCTTT.

With respect to this clonotype: One end of the junction varies from germline; a read error may be responsible. This chain joins TRBV7-7 and TRBJ2-2; 7 bases match TRBD1. Germline assignment: CDR1 SSHAT and CDR2 FNYEAQ (reference sequence). The CDR3 is made up of 15 amino acids. CDR3: CASSPTGYATGELFF. CDR3 bases: TGTGCTAGCAGCCCGACAGGGTACGCCACCGGGGAGCTGTTTTTT. The whole variable domain, remainder taken from reference TRBV7-7 and TRBJ2-2, is GAGVSQSPRYKVTKRGQDVTLRCDPISSHATLYWYQQALGQGPEFLTYFNYEAQPDKSGLPSDRFSAERPEGSISTLTIQRTEQRDSAMYRCASSPTGYATGELFFGEGSRLTVL.

The V and J genes are TRBV7-8 and TRBJ2-5, with a tentative D call TRBD2 (6 bases). Germline V gene data show CDR1 as SGHVS and CDR2 as FQNEAQ. The CDR3 loop spans 14 amino acids. The ends were cut back, 4 bases at V and 7 bases at J, with 16 bases in the middle. In DNA form, the CDR3 reads TGTGCCAGCAGCTCGGGACTCCTCTCGGGGACCCAGTACTTC. This gives the protein CASSSGLLSGTQYF.

The J gene is TRBJ1-3, the V gene TRBV6-5; D not certain. CDR3 size: 16 residues. The V gene lost 0 bases and the J gene lost 1 base, with 10 bases spanning the gap. Looked up from germline, CDR1 is MNHEY and CDR2 is SVGAGI. DNA for the CDR3: TGTGCCAGCAGTTACTCGACGGGCAGTTCTGGAAACACCATATATTTT. This translates into CASSYSTGSSGNTIYF.

V usage is TRBV7-2 and J usage is TRBJ1-6; D gene ambiguous. V lost 3 bases to trimming and J lost 8 bases, with 8 bases between them. The CDR3 loop spans 13 amino acids. In germline, CDR1 is SGHTA, CDR2 FQGNSA. The CDR3 loop reads CASSFDADSPLHF. CDR3 DNA: TGTGCCAGCAGCTTCGACGCCGATTCACCCCTCCACTTT.

This clonotype was counted only a few times. The V call is TRBV3-1, the J call TRBJ1-1, with D perhaps TRBD1 (5 bases). Germline V CDR1 and CDR2: LGHDT, YNNKEL (reference sequence). Trimming removed 4 bases from V and 4 bases from J, with 13 bases in between. CDR3 length: 14 residues. CDR3 loop: CASSPPGGGTEAFF. CDR3 DNA: TGTGCCAGCAGCCCACCTGGGGGGGGCACTGAAGCTTTCTTT.

This clonotype was found a few times. The CDR3 DNA sequence: TGTGCCAGCAGGAATCCGGGGACAGACCTACCATCTAACTATGGCTACACCTTC. Protein: CASRNPGTDLPSNYGYTF. V gene TRBV6-1 combines with J gene TRBJ1-2, with 7 positions matching TRBD1. J lost 0 bases, V lost 6 bases, and 16 bases had no gene match. The CDR3 is 18 amino acids. CDR1 is MNHNS, CDR2 SASEGT, per germline.

The CDR3 DNA sequence: TGTGCCAGCAGCCGCAACAATTGGGAGCCCCAGCATTTT. Translated, it gives CASSRNNWEPQHF. The gene calls are TRBV6-1 and TRBJ1-5; no clear D. The CDR3 has 13 amino acids. Germline CDR1 is MNHNS and CDR2 is SASEGT. The V and J ends lost 6 bases and 8 bases respectively, with 14 bases between them.

This clonotype was seen more than once but under ten times. The gene calls are TRBV20-1 and TRBJ2-1; maybe TRBD2 (7 bases). Germline V gene data show CDR1 as DFQATT and CDR2 as SNEGSKA (reference sequence). The V gene lost 6 bases and the J gene lost 8 bases, with 26 bases spanning the gap. The CDR3 covers 16 residues. The CDR3 sequence is CSAKEHRGALVYEQFF. In DNA form, the CDR3 reads TGCAGTGCGAAAGAGCATCGGGGGGCTCTAGTCTATGAGCAGTTCTTC.

V and J are TRBV29-1 and TRBJ1-4, with unresolved D. Germline V gene sequence: CDR1 SQVTM, CDR2 ANQGSEA. With 4 bases removed from V and 8 bases from J, the gap between germline ends came to 14 bases. The CDR3 is made up of 13 amino acids. CDR3 protein: CSVVRAKGEKLFF. The CDR3 nucleotides read TGCAGCGTTGTTCGGGCAAAAGGGGAAAAACTGTTTTTT.

This chain links TRBV4-1 with TRBJ2-3, with D perhaps TRBD1 or TRBD2 (5 bases each). Germline V gives CDR1 MGHRA, CDR2 YSYEKL. This CDR3 contains 16 residues. V lost 1 base to trimming and J lost 0 bases, with 11 bases between them. The CDR3 DNA follows: TGCGCCAGCAGCCAAGTGGGGGTCCGGAGCACAGATACGCAGTATTTT. Translated, it gives CASSQVGVRSTDTQYF.

This clonotype was seen a handful of times. The chain has TRBV29-1 and TRBJ2-1; either TRBD1 or TRBD2 may supply D (7 bases each). This CDR3 has 16 amino acids. Looked up from germline, CDR1 is SQVTM and CDR2 is ANQGSEA. V lost 4 bases to trimming and J lost 5 bases, with 21 bases between them. The CDR3 coding sequence is TGCAGCGTTGCGGGGGGCGGCGACAGGGCAGACAATGAGCAGTTCTTC. Residues: CSVAGGGDRADNEQFF.